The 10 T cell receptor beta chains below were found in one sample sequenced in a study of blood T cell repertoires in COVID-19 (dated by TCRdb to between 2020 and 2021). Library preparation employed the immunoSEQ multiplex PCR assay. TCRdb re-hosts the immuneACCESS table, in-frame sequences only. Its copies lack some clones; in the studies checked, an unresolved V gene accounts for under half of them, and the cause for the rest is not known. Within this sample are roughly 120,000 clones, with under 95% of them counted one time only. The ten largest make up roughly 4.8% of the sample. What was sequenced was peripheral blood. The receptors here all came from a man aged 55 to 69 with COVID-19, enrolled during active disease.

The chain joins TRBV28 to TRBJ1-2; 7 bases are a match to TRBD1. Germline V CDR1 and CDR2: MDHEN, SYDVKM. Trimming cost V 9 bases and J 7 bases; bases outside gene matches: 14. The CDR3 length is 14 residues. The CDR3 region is CASHFKGAVPGYTF. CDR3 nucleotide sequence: TGTGCCAGTCATTTTAAGGGGGCGGTACCTGGCTACACCTTC.

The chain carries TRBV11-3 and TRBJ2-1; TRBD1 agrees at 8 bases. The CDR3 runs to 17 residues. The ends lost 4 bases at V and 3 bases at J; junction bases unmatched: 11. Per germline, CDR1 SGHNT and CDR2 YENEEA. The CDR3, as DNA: TGTGCCAGCAGCTCCCCCCTCGGGGACAGGTTCTACAATGAGCAGTTCTTC. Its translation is CASSSPLGDRFYNEQFF.

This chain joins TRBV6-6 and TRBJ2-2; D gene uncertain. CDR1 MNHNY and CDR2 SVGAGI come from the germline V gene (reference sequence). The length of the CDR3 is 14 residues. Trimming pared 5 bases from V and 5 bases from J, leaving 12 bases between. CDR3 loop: CASSTSGPTGELFF. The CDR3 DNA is TGTGCCAGCAGTACCTCAGGTCCTACCGGGGAGCTGTTTTTT.

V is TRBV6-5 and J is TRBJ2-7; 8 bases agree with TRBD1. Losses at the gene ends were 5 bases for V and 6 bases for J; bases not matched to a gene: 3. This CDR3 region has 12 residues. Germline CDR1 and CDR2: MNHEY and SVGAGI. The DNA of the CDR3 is TGTGCCAGCAGTAGAACAGGGGGCGAGCAGTACTTC. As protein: CASSRTGGEQYF.

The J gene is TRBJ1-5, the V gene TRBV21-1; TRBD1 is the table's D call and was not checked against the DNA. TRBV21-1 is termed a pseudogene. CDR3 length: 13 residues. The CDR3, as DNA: TGTGCCAGCAGTGACAGGGATAATCAGCCCCAGCATTTT. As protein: CASSDRDNQPQHF.

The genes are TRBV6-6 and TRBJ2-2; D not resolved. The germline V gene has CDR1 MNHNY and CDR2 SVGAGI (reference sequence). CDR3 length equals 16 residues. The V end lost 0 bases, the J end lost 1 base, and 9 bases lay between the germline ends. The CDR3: CASSYSTRQNTGELFF. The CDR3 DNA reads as TGTGCCAGCAGTTACTCGACAAGGCAGAACACCGGGGAGCTGTTTTTT.

DNA for the CDR3: TGTGCCAGCAGCCCTAGCGGGAGGCCTACCAATGAGCAGTTCTTC. It encodes CASSPSGRPTNEQFF. The chain uses TRBV11-2 and TRBJ2-1; 11 positions match TRBD2. Germline-derived CDR1 and CDR2 are SGHAT and FQNNGV. With 5 bases clipped from V and 6 bases from J, the junction kept 6 bases outside the gene matches. The CDR3 covers 15 residues. The full variable domain, rest sourced from reference TRBV11-2 and TRBJ2-1, is EAGVAQSPRYKIIEKRQSVAFWCNPISGHATLYWYQQILGQGPKLLIQFQNNGVVDDSQLPKDRFSAERLKGVDSTLKIQPAKLEDSAVYLCASSPSGRPTNEQFFGPGTRLTVL.

The CDR3 region is CASSQRGGAGTDTQYF. The CDR3 DNA follows: TGCGCCAGCAGCCAGAGGGGGGGCGCGGGCACAGATACGCAGTATTTT. V is TRBV4-1 and J is TRBJ2-3; a weak D match, TRBD2 (7 bases). Germline CDR1 reads MGHRA; CDR2 reads YSYEKL. This CDR3 contains 16 residues. Trimming took off 3 bases at V and 1 base at J, with 14 bases between the two ends.

As DNA, the CDR3 is TGTGCCAGCAGTTCGGGACAGACCTATGGCTACACCTTC. It specifies CASSSGQTYGYTF. The chain combines TRBV28 with TRBJ1-2, with TRBD1 identical over 7 bases. CDR1 and CDR2 from the germline V gene are MDHEN and SYDVKM. Trimming took 4 bases from V and 4 from J; bases not matched to a gene: 3. This CDR3 has 13 amino acids.

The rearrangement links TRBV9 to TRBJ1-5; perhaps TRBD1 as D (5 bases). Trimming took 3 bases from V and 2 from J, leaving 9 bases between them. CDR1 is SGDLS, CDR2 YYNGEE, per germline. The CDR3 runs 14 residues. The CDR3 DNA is TGTGCCAGCAGCGGGGGCGGGGGCAATCAGCCCCAGCATTTT. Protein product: CASSGGGGNQPQHF. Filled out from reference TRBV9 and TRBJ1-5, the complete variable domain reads DSGVTQTPKHLITATGQRVTLRCSPRSGDLSVYWYQQSLDQGLQFLIQYYNGEERAKGNILERFSAQQFPDLHSELNLSSLELGDSALYFCASSGGGGNQPQHFGDGTRLSIL.